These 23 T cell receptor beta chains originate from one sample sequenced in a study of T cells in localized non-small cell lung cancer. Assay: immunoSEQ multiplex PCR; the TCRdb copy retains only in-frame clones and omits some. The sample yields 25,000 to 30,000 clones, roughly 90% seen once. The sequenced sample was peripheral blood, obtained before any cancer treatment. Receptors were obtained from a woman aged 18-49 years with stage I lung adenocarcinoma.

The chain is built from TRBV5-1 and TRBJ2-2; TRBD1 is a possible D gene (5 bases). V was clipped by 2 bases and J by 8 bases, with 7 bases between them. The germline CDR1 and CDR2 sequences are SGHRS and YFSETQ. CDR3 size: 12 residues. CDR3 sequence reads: CASSFTGGELFF. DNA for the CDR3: TGCGCCAGCAGCTTTACAGGAGGGGAGCTGTTTTTT.

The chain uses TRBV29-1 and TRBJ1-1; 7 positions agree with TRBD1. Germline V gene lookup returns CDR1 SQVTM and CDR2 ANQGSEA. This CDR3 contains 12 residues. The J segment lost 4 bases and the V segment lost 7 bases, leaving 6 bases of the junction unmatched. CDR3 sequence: CSAQTGTTEAFF. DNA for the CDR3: TGCAGCGCTCAGACAGGGACCACTGAAGCTTTCTTT.

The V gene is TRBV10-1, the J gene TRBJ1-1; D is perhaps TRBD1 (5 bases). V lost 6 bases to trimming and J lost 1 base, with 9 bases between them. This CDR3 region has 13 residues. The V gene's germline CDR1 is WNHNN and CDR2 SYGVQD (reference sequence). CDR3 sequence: CASRAGWNTEAFF. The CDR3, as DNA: TGCGCCAGCAGAGCAGGGTGGAACACTGAAGCTTTCTTT.

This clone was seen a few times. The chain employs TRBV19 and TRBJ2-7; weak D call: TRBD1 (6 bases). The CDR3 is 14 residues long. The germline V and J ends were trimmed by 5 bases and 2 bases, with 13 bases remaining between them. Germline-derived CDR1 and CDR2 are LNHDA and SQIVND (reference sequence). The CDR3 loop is CASSFQDSTYEQYF. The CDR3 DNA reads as TGTGCCAGTAGTTTCCAGGACAGCACCTACGAGCAGTACTTC.

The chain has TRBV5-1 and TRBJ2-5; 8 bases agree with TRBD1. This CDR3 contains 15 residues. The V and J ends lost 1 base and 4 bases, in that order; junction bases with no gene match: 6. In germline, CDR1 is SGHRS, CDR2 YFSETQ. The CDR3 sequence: CASSLWAGGVETQYF. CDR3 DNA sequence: TGCGCCAGCAGCTTGTGGGCAGGGGGCGTAGAGACCCAGTACTTC.

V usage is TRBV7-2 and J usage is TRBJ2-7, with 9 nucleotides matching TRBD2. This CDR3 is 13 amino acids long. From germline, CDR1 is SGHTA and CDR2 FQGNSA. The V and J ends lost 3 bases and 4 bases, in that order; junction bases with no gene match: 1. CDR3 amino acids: CASSFSGSYEQYF. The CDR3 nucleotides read TGTGCCAGCAGCTTTAGCGGGAGTTACGAGCAGTACTTC.

As DNA, the CDR3 is TGCAGCGTTGAAATGGAAGCAGGGTATGGCTACACCTTC. Translation gives CSVEMEAGYGYTF. The chain employs TRBV29-1 and TRBJ1-2; D is perhaps TRBD1 (5 bases). Germline loops: CDR1 SQVTM, CDR2 ANQGSEA. Trimming removed 2 bases from V and 5 bases from J, with 12 bases in between. The CDR3 has 13 amino acids.

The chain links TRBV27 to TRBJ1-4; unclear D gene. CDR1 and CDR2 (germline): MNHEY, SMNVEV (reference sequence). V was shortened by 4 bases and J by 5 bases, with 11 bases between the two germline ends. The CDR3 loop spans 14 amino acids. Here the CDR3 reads CASSYTPMNEKLFF. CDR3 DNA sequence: TGTGCCAGCAGTTATACCCCGATGAATGAAAAACTGTTTTTT.

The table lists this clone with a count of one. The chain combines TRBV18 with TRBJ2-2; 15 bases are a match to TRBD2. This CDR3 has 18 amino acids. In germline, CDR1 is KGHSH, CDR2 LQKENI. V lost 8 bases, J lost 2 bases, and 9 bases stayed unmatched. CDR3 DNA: TGTGCCAGCCGCCCGGGACTAGCGGGAGGTCTCAACACCGGGGAGCTGTTTTTT. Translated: CASRPGLAGGLNTGELFF. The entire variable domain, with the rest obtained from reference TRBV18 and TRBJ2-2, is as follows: NAGVMQNPRHLVRRRGQEARLRCSPMKGHSHVYWYRQLPEEGLKFMVYLQKENIIDESGMPKERFSAEFPKEGPSILRIQQVVRGDSAAYFCASRPGLAGGLNTGELFFGEGSRLTVL.

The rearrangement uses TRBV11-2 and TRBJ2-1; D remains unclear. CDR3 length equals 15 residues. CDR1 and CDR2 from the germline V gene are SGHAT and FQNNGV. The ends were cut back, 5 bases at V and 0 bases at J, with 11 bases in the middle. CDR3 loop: CASSQDLSSYNEQFF. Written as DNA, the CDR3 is TGTGCCAGCAGCCAGGACCTGAGCTCCTACAATGAGCAGTTCTTC.

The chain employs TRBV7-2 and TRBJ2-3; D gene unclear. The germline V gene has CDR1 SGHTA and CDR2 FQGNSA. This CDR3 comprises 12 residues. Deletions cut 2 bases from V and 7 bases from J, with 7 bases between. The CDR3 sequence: CASSLNDYTQYF. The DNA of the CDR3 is TGTGCCAGCAGCTTAAACGATTATACGCAGTATTTT.

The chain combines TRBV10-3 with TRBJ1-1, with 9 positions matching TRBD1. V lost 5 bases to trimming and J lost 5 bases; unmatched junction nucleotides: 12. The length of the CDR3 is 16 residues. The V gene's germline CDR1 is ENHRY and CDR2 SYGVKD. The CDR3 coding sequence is TGTGCCATCAGTTCACAGGGGGCCCGTTTCGGAACTGAAGCTTTCTTT. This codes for CAISSQGARFGTEAFF.

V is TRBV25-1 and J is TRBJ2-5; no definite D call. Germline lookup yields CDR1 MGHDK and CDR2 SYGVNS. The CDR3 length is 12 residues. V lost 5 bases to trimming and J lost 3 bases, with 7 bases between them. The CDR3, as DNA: TGTGCCAGCAGTTCCCCGAAAGAGACCCAGTACTTC. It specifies CASSSPKETQYF.

The CDR3 loop reads CASSVGQAGATPLAKQFF. The CDR3 bases are TGTGCCAGCAGCGTGGGACAAGCGGGAGCGACCCCTCTGGCAAAGCAGTTCTTC. This sequence joins TRBV9 and TRBJ2-1; 8 bases are shared with TRBD2. The CDR3 totals 18 residues. Per the germline V gene, CDR1 is SGDLS and CDR2 is YYNGEE. Losses at the gene ends were 2 bases for V and 11 bases for J; bases not matched to a gene: 21.

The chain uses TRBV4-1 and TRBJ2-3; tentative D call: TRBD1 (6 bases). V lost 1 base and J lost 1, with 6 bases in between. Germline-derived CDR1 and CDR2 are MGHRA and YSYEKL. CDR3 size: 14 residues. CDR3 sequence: CASSQGTGTDTQYF. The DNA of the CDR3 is TGCGCCAGCAGCCAAGGGACAGGCACAGATACGCAGTATTTT.

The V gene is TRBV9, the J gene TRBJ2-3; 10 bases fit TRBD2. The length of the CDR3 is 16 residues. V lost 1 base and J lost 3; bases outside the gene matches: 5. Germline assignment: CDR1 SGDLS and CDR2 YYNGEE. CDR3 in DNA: TGTGCCAGCAGCGTAACGGCTAGCGGGAGAACAGATACGCAGTATTTT. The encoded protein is CASSVTASGRTDTQYF.

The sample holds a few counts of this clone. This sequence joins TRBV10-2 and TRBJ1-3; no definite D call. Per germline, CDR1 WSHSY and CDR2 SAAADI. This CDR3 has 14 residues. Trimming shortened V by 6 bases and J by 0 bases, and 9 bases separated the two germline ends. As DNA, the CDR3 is TGCGCCAGCAGGGAGGGCTACTCTGGAAACACCATATATTTT. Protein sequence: CASREGYSGNTIYF.

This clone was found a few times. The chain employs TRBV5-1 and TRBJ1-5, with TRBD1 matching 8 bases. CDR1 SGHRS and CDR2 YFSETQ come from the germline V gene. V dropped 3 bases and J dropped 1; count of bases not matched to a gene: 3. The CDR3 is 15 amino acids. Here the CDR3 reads CASSYRGGSNQPQHF. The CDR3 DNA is TGCGCCAGCAGCTACAGGGGGGGAAGCAATCAGCCCCAGCATTTT.

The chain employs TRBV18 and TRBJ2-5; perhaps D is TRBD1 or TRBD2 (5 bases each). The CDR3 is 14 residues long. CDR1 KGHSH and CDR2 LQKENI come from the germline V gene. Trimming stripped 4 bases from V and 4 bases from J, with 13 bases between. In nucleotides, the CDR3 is TGTGCCAGCTCACACGGGGTTAGGGGAGAGACCCAGTACTTC. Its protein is CASSHGVRGETQYF.

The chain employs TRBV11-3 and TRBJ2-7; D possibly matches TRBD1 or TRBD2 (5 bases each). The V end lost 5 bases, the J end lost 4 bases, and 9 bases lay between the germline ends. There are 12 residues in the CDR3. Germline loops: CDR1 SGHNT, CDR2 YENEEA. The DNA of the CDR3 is TGTGCCAGCAGCCGAGGGGAATACGAGCAGTACTTC. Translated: CASSRGEYEQYF.

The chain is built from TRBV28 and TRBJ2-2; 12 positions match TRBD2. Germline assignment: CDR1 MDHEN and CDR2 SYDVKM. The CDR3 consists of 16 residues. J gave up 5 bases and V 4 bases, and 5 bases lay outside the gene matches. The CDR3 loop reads CASSSWTSGVTGELFF. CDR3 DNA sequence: TGTGCCAGCAGTTCATGGACTAGCGGGGTTACCGGGGAGCTGTTTTTT. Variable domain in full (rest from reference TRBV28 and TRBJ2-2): DVKVTQSSRYLVKRTGEKVFLECVQDMDHENMFWYRQDPGLGLRLIYFSYDVKMKEKGDIPEGYSVSREKKERFSLILESASTNQTSMYLCASSSWTSGVTGELFFGEGSRLTVL.

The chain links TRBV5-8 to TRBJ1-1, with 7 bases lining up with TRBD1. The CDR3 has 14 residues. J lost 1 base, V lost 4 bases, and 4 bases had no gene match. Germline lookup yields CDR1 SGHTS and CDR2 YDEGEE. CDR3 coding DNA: TGTGCCAGCAGCAGACAGGGATGGAACACTGAAGCTTTCTTT. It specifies CASSRQGWNTEAFF. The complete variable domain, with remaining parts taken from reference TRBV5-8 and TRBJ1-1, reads EAGVTQSPTHLIKTRGQQATLRCSPISGHTSVYWYQQALGLGLQFLLWYDEGEERNRGNFPPRFSGRQFPNYSSELNVNALELEDSALYLCASSRQGWNTEAFFGQGTRLTVV.

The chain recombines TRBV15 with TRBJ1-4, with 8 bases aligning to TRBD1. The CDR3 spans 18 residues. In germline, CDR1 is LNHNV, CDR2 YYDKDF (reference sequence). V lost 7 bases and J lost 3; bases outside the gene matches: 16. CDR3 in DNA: TGTGCCACCATCACACTACCGGGACAGGTTTTTGCTAATGAAAAACTGTTTTTT. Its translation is CATITLPGQVFANEKLFF.